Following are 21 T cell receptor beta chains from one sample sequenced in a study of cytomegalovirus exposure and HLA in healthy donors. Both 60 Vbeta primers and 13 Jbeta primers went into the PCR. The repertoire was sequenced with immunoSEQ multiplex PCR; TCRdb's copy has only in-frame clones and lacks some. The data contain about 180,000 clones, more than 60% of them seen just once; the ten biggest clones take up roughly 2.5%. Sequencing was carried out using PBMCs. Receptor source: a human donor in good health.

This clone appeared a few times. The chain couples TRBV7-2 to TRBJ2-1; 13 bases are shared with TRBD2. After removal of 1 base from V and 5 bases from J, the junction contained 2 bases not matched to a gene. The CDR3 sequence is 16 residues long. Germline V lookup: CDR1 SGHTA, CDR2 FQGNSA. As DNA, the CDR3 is TGTGCCAGCAGCTTAGGGACTAGCGGGGGCCACAATGAGCAGTTCTTC. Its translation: CASSLGTSGGHNEQFF.

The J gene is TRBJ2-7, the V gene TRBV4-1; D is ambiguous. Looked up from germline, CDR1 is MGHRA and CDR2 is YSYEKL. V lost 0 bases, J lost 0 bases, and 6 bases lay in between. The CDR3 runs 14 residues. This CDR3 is CASSQDSGSYEQYF. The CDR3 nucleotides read TGCGCCAGCAGCCAAGATAGTGGCTCCTACGAGCAGTACTTC.

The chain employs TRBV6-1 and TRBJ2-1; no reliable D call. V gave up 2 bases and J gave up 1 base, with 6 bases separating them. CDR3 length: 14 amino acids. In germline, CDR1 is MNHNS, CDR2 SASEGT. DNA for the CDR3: TGTGCCAGCAGTGAACCCGTTTCCTACAATGAGCAGTTCTTC. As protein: CASSEPVSYNEQFF.

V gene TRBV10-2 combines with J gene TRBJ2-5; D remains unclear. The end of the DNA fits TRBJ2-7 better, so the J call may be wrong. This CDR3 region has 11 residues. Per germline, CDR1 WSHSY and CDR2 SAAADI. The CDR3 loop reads CASRENYEQYF. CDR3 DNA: TGCGCCAGCAGAGAGAATTACGAGCAGTACTTC.

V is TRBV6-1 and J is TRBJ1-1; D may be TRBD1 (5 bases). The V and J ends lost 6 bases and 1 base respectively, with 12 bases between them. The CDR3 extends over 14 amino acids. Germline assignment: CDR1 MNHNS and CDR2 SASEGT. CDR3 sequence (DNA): TGTGCCAGCAGCCGACAGCGACAGAACACTGAAGCTTTCTTT. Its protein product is CASSRQRQNTEAFF.

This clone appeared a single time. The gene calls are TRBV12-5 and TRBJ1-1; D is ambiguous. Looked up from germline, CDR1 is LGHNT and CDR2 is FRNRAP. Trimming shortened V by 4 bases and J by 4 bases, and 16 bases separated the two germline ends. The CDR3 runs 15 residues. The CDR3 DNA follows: TGTGCTAGTGGTTCGTATTCGGGAGGAAGCACTGAAGCTTTCTTT. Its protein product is CASGSYSGGSTEAFF.

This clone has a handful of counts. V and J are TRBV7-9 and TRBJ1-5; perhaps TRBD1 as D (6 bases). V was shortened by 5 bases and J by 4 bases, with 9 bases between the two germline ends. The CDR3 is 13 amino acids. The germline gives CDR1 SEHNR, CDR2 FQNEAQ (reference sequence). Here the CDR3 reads CASSKGGNQPQHF. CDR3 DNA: TGTGCCAGCAGCAAAGGGGGTAATCAGCCCCAGCATTTT.

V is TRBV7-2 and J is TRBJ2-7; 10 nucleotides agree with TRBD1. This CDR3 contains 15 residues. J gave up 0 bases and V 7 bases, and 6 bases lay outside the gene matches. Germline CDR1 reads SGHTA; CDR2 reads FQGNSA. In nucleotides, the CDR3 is TGTGCCAGCACCTTTGGACAGGGGGTCTCCTACGAGCAGTACTTC. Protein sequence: CASTFGQGVSYEQYF.

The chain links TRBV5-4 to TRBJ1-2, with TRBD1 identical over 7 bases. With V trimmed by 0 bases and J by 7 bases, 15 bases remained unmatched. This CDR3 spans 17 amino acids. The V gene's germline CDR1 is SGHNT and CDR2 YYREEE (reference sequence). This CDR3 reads CASSLGGQTNLYGGYTF. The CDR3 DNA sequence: TGTGCCAGCAGCTTGGGGGGACAGACTAATCTCTATGGTGGCTACACCTTC.

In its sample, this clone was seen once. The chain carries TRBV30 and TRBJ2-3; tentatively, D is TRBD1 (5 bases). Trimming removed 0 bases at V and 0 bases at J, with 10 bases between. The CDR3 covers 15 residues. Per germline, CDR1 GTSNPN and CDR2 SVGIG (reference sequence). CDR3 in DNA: TGTGCCTGGAGTGTACAAGGGGATAGCACAGATACGCAGTATTTT. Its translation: CAWSVQGDSTDTQYF.

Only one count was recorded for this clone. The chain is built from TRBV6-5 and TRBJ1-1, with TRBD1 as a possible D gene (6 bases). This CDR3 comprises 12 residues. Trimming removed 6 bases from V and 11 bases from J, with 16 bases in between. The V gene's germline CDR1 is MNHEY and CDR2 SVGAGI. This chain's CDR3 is CASSPYDRLAFF. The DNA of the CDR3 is TGTGCCAGCAGCCCCTACGACAGGCTGGCTTTCTTT.

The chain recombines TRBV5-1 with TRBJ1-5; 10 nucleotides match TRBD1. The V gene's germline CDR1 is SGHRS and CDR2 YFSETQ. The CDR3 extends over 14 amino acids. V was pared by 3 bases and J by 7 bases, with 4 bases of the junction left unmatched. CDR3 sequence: CASSSTGGSQPQHF. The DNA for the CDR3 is TGCGCCAGCAGCTCGACAGGGGGCTCCCAGCCCCAGCATTTT.

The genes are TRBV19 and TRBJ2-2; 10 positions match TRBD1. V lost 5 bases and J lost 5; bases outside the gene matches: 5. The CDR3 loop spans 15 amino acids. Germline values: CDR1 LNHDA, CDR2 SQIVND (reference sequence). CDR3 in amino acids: CASSLGQGVTGELFF. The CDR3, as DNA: TGTGCCAGTAGTCTTGGACAGGGGGTAACCGGGGAGCTGTTTTTT.

The CDR3 reads CASSSGGQETQYF. In nucleotides, the CDR3 is TGTGCCAGCAGTAGCGGGGGGCAAGAGACCCAGTACTTC. The chain recombines TRBV2 with TRBJ2-5; 9 positions match TRBD2. Germline assignment: CDR1 SNHLY and CDR2 FYNNEI. This CDR3 spans 13 amino acids. J gave up 2 bases and V 5 bases, and 0 bases lay outside the gene matches.

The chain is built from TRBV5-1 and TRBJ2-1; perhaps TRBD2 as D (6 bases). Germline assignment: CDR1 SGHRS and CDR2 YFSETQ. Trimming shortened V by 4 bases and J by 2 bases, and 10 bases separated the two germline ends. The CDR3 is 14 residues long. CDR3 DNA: TGCGCCAGCAGCAATAGCGGCGCCTACAATGAGCAGTTCTTC. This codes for CASSNSGAYNEQFF.

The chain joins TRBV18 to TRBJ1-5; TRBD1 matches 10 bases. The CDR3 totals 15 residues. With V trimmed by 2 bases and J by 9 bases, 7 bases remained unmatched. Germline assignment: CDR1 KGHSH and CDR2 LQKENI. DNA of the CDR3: TGTGCCAGCTCACCAGATCCGGGACAGGGGACGCCCCAGCATTTT. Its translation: CASSPDPGQGTPQHF.

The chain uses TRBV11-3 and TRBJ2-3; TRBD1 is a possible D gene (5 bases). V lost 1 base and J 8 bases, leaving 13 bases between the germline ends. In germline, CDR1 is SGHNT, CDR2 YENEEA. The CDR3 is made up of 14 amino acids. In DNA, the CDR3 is TGTGCCAGCAGCTTAGGCAGGGCCTCCGGTACGCAGTATTTT. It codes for CASSLGRASGTQYF. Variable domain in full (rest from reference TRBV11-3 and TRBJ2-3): EAGVVQSPRYKIIEKKQPVAFWCNPISGHNTLYWYLQNLGQGPELLIRYENEEAVDDSQLPKDRFSAERLKGVDSTLKIQPAELGDSAVYLCASSLGRASGTQYFGPGTRLTVL.

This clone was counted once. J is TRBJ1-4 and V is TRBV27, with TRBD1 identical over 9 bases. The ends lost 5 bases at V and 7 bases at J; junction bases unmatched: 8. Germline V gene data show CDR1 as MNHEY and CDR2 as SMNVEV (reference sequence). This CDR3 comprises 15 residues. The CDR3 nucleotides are TGTGCCAGCAGTCGCCTGACAGGGGGAGTTGAAAAACTGTTTTTT. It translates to CASSRLTGGVEKLFF.

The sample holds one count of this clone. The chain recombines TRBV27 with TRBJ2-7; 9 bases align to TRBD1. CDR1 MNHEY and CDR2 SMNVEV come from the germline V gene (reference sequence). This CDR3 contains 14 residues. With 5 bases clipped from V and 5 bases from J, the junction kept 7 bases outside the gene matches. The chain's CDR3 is CASSALDRGHEQYF. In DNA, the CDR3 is TGTGCCAGCAGTGCTCTGGACAGGGGCCACGAGCAGTACTTC.

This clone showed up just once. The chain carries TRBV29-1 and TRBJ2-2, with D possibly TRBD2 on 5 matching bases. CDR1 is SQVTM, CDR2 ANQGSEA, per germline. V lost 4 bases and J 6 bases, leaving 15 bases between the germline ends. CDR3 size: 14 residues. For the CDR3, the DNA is TGCAGCGTTGGAGAACGTCCGGGGTCCGGGGAGCTGTTTTTT. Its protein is CSVGERPGSGELFF.

The CDR3 region has the DNA TGCGCCAGCCGGCGCAGGGGTCCCGGGGAGCTGTTTTTT. This translates into CASRRRGPGELFF. The chain uses TRBV5-1 and TRBJ2-2, with D perhaps TRBD1 (6 bases). V was trimmed by 7 bases and J by 6 bases, leaving 13 bases between them. Germline V gene sequence: CDR1 SGHRS, CDR2 YFSETQ. There are 13 residues in the CDR3.